The entry that follows covers one T cell receptor (beta chain) sequence. Antigen unknown. This record comes from a study of T cells in Graves' hyperthyroidism and ophthalmopathy. The CDR3 spans 16 residues. Germline V gene sequence: CDR1 DFQATT, CDR2 SNEGSKA (reference sequence). V lost 5 bases, J lost 4 bases, and 23 bases lay in between. Overall study findings and caveats: Most clonotypes expanded in thyroid above 0.001 were likewise present in blood. With a median lead of about six months before onset, the model predicted ophthalmopathy. A model using 13 V-J features told ophthalmopathy apart from stable hyperthyroidism.

TCR beta CDR3 regions were amplified from RNA transcripts. Researchers ran a first-round RT-PCR on the TCR CDR3 using the HTBI primer set. Each CDR3 protein is one row after TCRdb ran MiXCR on the multiplex PCR reads. The repertoire holds more than 500,000 distinct CDR3 sequences, with roughly 17% as singletons. The clonotype originates from a woman under 40 with Graves' hyperthyroidism. V usage is TRBV20-1 and J usage is TRBJ1-2; D is ambiguous. The sample was blood. Here the CDR3 DNA reads TGCAGTGCTGCCGGGCCCTACGAACTCGCATCCTATGGCTACACCTTC. The encoded protein is CSAAGPYELASYGYTF.